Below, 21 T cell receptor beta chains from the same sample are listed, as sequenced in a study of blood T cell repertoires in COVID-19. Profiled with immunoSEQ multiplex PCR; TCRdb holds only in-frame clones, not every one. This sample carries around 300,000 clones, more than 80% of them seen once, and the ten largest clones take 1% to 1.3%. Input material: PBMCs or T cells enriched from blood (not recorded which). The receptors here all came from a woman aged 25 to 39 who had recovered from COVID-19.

Here the CDR3 reads CASSPLPTVATNEKLFF. CDR3 nucleotide sequence: TGTGCCAGCAGCCCCCTCCCCACGGTCGCAACTAATGAAAAACTGTTTTTT. The chain couples TRBV11-2 to TRBJ1-4; D remains ambiguous. The germline V gene encodes CDR1 SGHAT and CDR2 FQNNGV. V was clipped by 5 bases and J by 0 bases, with 16 bases between them. CDR3 length: 17 amino acids.

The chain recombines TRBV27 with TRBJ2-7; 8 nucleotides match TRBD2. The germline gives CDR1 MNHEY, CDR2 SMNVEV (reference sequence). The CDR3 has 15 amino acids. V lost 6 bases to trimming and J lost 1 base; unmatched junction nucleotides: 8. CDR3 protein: CASRYSGITSYEQYF. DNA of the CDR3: TGTGCCAGCAGATATAGCGGGATTACGTCCTACGAGCAGTACTTC.

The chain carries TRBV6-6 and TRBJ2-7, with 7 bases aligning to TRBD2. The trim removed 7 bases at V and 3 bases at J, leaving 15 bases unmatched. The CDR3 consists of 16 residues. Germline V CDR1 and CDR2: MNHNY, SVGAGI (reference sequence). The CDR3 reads CASTGLGPFKIYEQYF. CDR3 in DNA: TGTGCCAGCACTGGACTAGGCCCGTTCAAAATCTACGAGCAGTACTTC.

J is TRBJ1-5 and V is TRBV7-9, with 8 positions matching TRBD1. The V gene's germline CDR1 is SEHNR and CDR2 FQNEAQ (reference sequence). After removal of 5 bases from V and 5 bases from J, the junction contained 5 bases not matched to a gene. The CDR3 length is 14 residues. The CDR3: CASSRTGIYQPQHF. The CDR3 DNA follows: TGTGCCAGCAGCAGGACAGGGATTTATCAGCCCCAGCATTTT.

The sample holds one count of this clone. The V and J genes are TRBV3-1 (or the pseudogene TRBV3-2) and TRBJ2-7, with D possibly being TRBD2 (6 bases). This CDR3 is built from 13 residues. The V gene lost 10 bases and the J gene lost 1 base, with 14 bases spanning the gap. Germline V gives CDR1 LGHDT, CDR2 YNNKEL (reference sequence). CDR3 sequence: CATFRDCSYEQYF. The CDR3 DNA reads TGTGCCACTTTCCGGGACTGTTCCTACGAGCAGTACTTC.

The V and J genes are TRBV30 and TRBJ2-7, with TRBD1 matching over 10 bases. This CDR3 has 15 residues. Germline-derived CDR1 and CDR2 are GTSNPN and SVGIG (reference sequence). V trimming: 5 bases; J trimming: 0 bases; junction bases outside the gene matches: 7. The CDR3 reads CAWQTGGFSSYEQYF. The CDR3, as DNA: TGTGCCTGGCAGACAGGGGGCTTTTCCTCCTACGAGCAGTACTTC.

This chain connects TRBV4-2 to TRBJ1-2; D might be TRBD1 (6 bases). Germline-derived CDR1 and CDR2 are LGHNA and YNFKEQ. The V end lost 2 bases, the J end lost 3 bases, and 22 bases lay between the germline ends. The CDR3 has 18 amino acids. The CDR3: CASSQRGQIPRADYGYTF. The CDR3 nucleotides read TGTGCCAGCAGCCAAAGAGGACAGATCCCTCGTGCGGACTATGGCTACACCTTC.

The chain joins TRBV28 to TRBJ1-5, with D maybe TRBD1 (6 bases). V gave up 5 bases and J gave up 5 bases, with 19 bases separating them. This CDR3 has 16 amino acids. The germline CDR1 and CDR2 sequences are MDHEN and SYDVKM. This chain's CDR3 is CASSTIWGRPDQPQHF. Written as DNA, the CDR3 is TGTGCCAGCAGTACAATCTGGGGGCGCCCCGATCAGCCCCAGCATTTT.

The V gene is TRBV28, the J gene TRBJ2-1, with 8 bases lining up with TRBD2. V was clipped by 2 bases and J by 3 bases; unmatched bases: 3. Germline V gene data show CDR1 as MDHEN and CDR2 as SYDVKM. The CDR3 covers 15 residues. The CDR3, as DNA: TGTGCCAGCAGTTTACGGACTAGCAGCTACAATGAGCAGTTCTTC. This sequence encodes CASSLRTSSYNEQFF. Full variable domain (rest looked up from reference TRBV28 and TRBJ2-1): DVKVTQSSRYLVKRTGEKVFLECVQDMDHENMFWYRQDPGLGLRLIYFSYDVKMKEKGDIPEGYSVSREKKERFSLILESASTNQTSMYLCASSLRTSSYNEQFFGPGTRLTVL.

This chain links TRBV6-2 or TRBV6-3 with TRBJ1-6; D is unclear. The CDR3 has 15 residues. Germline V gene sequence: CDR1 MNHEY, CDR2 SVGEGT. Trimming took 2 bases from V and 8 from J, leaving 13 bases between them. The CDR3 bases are TGTGCCAGCAGTTACGGTGAGGGTGTCGATTCACCCCTCCACTTT. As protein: CASSYGEGVDSPLHF.

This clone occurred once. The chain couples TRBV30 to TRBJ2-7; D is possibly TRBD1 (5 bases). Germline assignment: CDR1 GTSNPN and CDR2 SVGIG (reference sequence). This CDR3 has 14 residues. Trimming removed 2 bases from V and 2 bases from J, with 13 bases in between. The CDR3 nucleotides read TGTGCCTGGAGTTTCTCCCTGGGGCCCTACGAGCAGTACTTC. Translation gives CAWSFSLGPYEQYF.

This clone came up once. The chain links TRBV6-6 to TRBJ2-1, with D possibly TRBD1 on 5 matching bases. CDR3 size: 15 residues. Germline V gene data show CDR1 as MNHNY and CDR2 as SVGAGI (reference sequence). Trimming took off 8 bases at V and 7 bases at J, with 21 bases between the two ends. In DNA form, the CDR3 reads TGTGCCAGCGTTAGGGGCCAAGAAGCTGCGAATGAGCAGTTCTTC. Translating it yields CASVRGQEAANEQFF.

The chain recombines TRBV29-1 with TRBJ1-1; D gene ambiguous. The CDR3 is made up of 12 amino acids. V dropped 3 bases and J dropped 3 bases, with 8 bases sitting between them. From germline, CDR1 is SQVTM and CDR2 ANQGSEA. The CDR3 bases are TGCAGCGTTGACCCAGTCGACACTGAAGCTTTCTTT. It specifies CSVDPVDTEAFF. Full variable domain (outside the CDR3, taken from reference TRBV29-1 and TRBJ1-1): SAVISQKPSRDICQRGTSLTIQCQVDSQVTMMFWYRQQPGQSLTLIATANQGSEATYESGFVIDKFPISRPNLTFSTLTVSNMSPEDSSIYLCSVDPVDTEAFFGQGTRLTVV.

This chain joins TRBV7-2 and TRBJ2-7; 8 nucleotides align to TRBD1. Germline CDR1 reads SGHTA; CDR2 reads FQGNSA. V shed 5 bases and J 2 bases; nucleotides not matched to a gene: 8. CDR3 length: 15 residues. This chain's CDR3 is CASSKRTGIAYEQYF. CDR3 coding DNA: TGTGCCAGCAGCAAGCGGACAGGGATAGCCTACGAGCAGTACTTC.

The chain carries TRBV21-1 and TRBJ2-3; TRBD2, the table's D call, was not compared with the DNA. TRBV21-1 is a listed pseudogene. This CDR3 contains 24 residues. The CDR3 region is CASSKEASGIKFVQLYVVGDTQYF. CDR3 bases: TGTGCCAGCAGCAAAGAGGCTAGCGGGATTAAATTTGTTCAGTTGTATGTCGTCGGGGATACGCAGTATTTT.

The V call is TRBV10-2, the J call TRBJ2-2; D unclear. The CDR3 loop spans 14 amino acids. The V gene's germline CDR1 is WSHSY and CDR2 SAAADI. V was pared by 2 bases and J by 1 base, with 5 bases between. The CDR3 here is CASSETVNTGELFF. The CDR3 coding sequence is TGCGCCAGCAGTGAGACAGTGAACACCGGGGAGCTGTTTTTT.

The CDR3 region is CASRPPAGRDGYTF. CDR3 DNA: TGTGCCAGCAGACCTCCCGCAGGGAGGGATGGCTACACCTTC. This chain connects TRBV6-5 to TRBJ1-2; D may be TRBD1 (5 bases). V gave up 6 bases and J gave up 6 bases, with 17 bases separating them. This CDR3 contains 14 residues. The germline V gene has CDR1 MNHEY and CDR2 SVGAGI.

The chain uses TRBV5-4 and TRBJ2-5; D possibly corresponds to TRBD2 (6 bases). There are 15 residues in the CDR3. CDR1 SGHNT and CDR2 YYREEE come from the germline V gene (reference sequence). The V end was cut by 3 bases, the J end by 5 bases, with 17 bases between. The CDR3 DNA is TGTGCCAGCAGCTCCCGGCAGTCCCGGGGGGAGACCCAGTACTTC. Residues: CASSSRQSRGETQYF.

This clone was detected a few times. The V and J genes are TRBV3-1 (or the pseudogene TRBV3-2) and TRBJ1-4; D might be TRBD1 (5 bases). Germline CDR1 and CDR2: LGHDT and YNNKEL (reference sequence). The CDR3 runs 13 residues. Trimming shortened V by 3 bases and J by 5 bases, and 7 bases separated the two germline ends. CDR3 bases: TGTGCCAGCAGCCAGAACAGGAATGAAAAACTGTTTTTT. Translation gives CASSQNRNEKLFF.

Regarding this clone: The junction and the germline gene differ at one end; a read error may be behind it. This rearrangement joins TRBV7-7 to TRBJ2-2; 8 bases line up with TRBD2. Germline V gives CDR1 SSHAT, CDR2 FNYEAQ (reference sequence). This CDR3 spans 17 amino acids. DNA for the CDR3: TGTGCTAGCAGCTTTAGTACCGCGGGAGGGAACACCGGGGAGCTGTTTTTT. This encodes CASSFSTAGGNTGELFF.

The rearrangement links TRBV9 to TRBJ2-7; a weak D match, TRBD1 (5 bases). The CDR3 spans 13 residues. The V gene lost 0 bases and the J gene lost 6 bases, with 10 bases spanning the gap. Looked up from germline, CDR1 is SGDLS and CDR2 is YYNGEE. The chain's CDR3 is CASSVGQTAEQYF. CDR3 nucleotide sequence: TGTGCCAGCAGCGTAGGACAGACCGCCGAGCAGTACTTC.